Each of the 17 T cell receptor beta chains below was sequenced from the same sample in a study of blood T cell repertoires in COVID-19. Some clones are missing from TCRdb's copy, which holds only in-frame ones; the method was immunoSEQ multiplex PCR. This table has roughly 130,000 clones, just under 85% appearing once. The material sequenced was peripheral blood. These receptors all come from a woman aged 45-60 years with acute or convalescent COVID-19.

This clone has just one count. The V and J genes are TRBV5-4 and TRBJ2-2, with 9 positions matching TRBD1. The CDR3 contains 15 residues. With 4 bases clipped from V and 7 bases from J, the junction kept 8 bases outside the gene matches. CDR1 is SGHNT and CDR2 is YYREEE in the germline V gene (reference sequence). Here the CDR3 reads CASSPSGTGSGELFF. CDR3 bases: TGTGCCAGCAGCCCCTCTGGGACAGGGAGCGGGGAGCTGTTTTTT.

This chain connects TRBV7-8 to TRBJ1-6; 7 positions match TRBD1. The germline V gene encodes CDR1 SGHVS and CDR2 FQNEAQ. The CDR3 length is 15 residues. Trimming took 1 base from V and 8 from J; bases not matched to a gene: 5. The CDR3 loop reads CASSLGQGGDSPLHF. The CDR3 DNA reads TGTGCCAGCAGCTTAGGACAGGGAGGCGATTCACCCCTCCACTTT.

The rearrangement uses TRBV3-1 (or the pseudogene TRBV3-2) and TRBJ2-1; 7 positions agree with TRBD1. The CDR3 spans 15 residues. V lost 4 bases, J lost 1 base, and 4 bases stayed unmatched. Per germline, CDR1 LGHDT and CDR2 YNNKEL (reference sequence). CDR3 residues: CASSREGQSYNEQFF. In nucleotides, the CDR3 is TGTGCCAGCAGCCGAGAGGGACAGTCCTACAATGAGCAGTTCTTC.

This clone was seen just once. The chain couples TRBV5-1 to TRBJ2-7; 13 bases match TRBD2. Germline V lookup: CDR1 SGHRS, CDR2 YFSETQ. The length of the CDR3 is 15 residues. Unmatched junction bases numbered 6, after V lost 3 bases and J lost 6 bases. The CDR3: CASSSGLAGVREQYF. In nucleotides, the CDR3 is TGCGCCAGCAGCTCCGGACTAGCGGGGGTTCGCGAGCAGTACTTC. The full variable domain, its missing parts supplied by reference TRBV5-1 and TRBJ2-7, is KAGVTQTPRYLIKTRGQQVTLSCSPISGHRSVSWYQQTPGQGLQFLFEYFSETQRNKGNFPGRFSGRQFSNSRSEMNVSTLELGDSALYLCASSSGLAGVREQYFGPGTRLTVT.

This clone was detected once. The rearrangement links TRBV7-8 to TRBJ2-7; maybe TRBD2 (5 bases). Trimming cost V 1 base and J 1 base, with 5 bases left between them. Germline assignment: CDR1 SGHVS and CDR2 FQNEAQ. The CDR3 covers 13 residues. This CDR3 reads CASSLGRSYEQYF. CDR3 sequence (DNA): TGTGCCAGCAGCTTAGGGAGGTCCTACGAGCAGTACTTC.

The J gene is TRBJ1-1, the V gene TRBV5-4; 9 bases agree with TRBD1. V dropped 7 bases and J dropped 0; count of bases not matched to a gene: 7. CDR1 is SGHNT and CDR2 is YYREEE in the germline V gene (reference sequence). This CDR3 region has 15 residues. In nucleotides, the CDR3 is TGTGCCAGCTTTGTGACAGGGGGATTGAACACTGAAGCTTTCTTT. Encoded protein: CASFVTGGLNTEAFF.

The chain has TRBV11-2 and TRBJ1-1; D gene uncertain. Germline values: CDR1 SGHAT, CDR2 FQNNGV. There are 14 residues in the CDR3. V was trimmed by 3 bases and J by 1 base, leaving 9 bases between them. CDR3 DNA sequence: TGTGCCAGCAGCTTCAGGCTCTCGAACACTGAAGCTTTCTTT. Translation gives CASSFRLSNTEAFF.

Only a few counts were recorded for this clone. The chain combines TRBV6-1 with TRBJ1-2; 9 bases agree with TRBD1. After removal of 6 bases from V and 9 bases from J, the junction contained 11 bases not matched to a gene. Germline assignment: CDR1 MNHNS and CDR2 SASEGT. CDR3 length: 14 amino acids. CDR3 residues: CASRSYRGQLSYTF. The CDR3 DNA is TGTGCCAGCAGAAGCTACAGGGGGCAATTGAGCTACACCTTC.

The V gene is TRBV25-1, the J gene TRBJ1-1; 9 nucleotides align to TRBD1. With V trimmed by 1 base and J by 1 base, 1 base remained unmatched. The CDR3 spans 15 residues. Germline lookup yields CDR1 MGHDK and CDR2 SYGVNS. The DNA for the CDR3 is TGTGCCAGCAGTGAATCGGGACAGGGGAACACTGAAGCTTTCTTT. It translates to CASSESGQGNTEAFF.

The chain combines TRBV12-5 with TRBJ1-2; tentatively, D is TRBD1 (5 bases). Trimming left V 6 bases short and J 6 bases short, with 20 bases between. Germline CDR1 and CDR2: LGHNT and FRNRAP. The CDR3 totals 15 residues. CDR3 DNA sequence: TGTGCTAGTGGGATCTATTCATTTCGGGGGGATGGCTACACCTTC. This gives the protein CASGIYSFRGDGYTF.

The rearrangement joins TRBV27 to TRBJ1-4; D not resolved. This CDR3 has 13 residues. Germline V lookup: CDR1 MNHEY, CDR2 SMNVEV (reference sequence). Trimming shortened V by 6 bases and J by 10 bases, and 15 bases separated the two germline ends. For the CDR3, the DNA is TGTGCCAGCAGGTCCGGGGTTTACGGAAAACTGTTTTTT. Its translation is CASRSGVYGKLFF.

The chain carries TRBV5-1 and TRBJ2-1; TRBD2 aligns across 7 bases. The CDR3 runs to 14 residues. Trimming cost V 4 bases and J 7 bases; bases outside gene matches: 8. CDR1 and CDR2 (germline): SGHRS, YFSETQ. The CDR3 DNA is TGCGCCAGCAGCACCGGACTAGTTTTGAATGAGCAGTTCTTC. Protein: CASSTGLVLNEQFF.

This chain connects TRBV5-6 to TRBJ1-6; 7 bases line up with TRBD1. The CDR3 has 14 residues. Germline CDR1 and CDR2: SGHDT and YYEEEE. Trimming removed 4 bases from V and 7 bases from J; junction bases left unmatched: 5. Here the CDR3 reads CASSQGQLNSPLHF. The CDR3 region has the DNA TGTGCCAGCAGCCAGGGACAGCTGAATTCACCCCTCCACTTT.

The CDR3 region is CSVSRPGTVGLAGSLDTQYF. The DNA for the CDR3 is TGCAGCGTAAGTCGGCCCGGGACAGTAGGACTAGCGGGCTCCCTAGATACGCAGTATTTT. The chain couples TRBV29-1 to TRBJ2-3; 11 bases are a match to TRBD2. The trim removed 6 bases at V and 5 bases at J, leaving 25 bases unmatched. CDR3 size: 20 residues. Germline-derived CDR1 and CDR2 are SQVTM and ANQGSEA.

The chain combines TRBV29-1 with TRBJ1-1, with D possibly being TRBD1 (5 bases). With 8 bases removed from V and 4 bases from J, the gap between germline ends came to 11 bases. Germline lookup yields CDR1 SQVTM and CDR2 ANQGSEA. The CDR3 sequence is 11 residues long. Here the CDR3 reads CSLREGTEAFF. For the CDR3, the DNA is TGCAGCCTCAGGGAGGGCACTGAAGCTTTCTTT.

The genes are TRBV10-3 and TRBJ2-1, with TRBD1 matching over 7 bases. CDR1 is ENHRY and CDR2 is SYGVKD in the germline V gene. The V gene end was trimmed by 5 bases and the J gene end by 3 bases; junction bases not matched to a gene: 7. The CDR3 has 15 amino acids. CDR3 nucleotide sequence: TGTGCCATCAGTCCCGGGACAGCTCACTACAATGAGCAGTTCTTC. This encodes CAISPGTAHYNEQFF.

With respect to this clone: Being one base from a much bigger clone, this may be a read error. This sample also contains other DNA sequences that code for the same CDR3. The chain employs TRBV19 and TRBJ1-2; D may be TRBD1 (6 bases). Germline V lookup: CDR1 LNHDA, CDR2 SQIVND (reference sequence). CDR3 length equals 15 residues. The CDR3 sequence: CASSINGGAYYGYTF. CDR3 coding DNA: TGTGCCAGTAGTATTAATGGGGGCGCCTACTATGGTTACACCTTC.